Listed below are T cell receptor beta chains from one sample, sequenced in a study of cytomegalovirus exposure and HLA in healthy donors. The protocol was immunoSEQ multiplex PCR, while the TCRdb copy is restricted to in-frame clones and leaves out a portion. Counted here are 200,000 to 250,000 clones, approximately 87% occurring once; the ten biggest clones make up 4.5% to 6%. Sequencing was performed on PBMCs. Receptors originate from a woman aged 18-30 years in good health and CMV-seronegative. The CDR3 runs from the conserved cysteine through the conserved F or W. D genes are given only for firm matches. Some rows have no size entry. The others give once, few or many, or a class for an expanded clone.

d_call j_call clone_size v_call cdr3_aa cdr3_nt
- TRBJ2-3 - TRBV7-6 CASSLDRVDTQYF TGTGCCAGCAGCTTAGACAGGGTAGATACGCAGTATTTT
- TRBJ2-2 - TRBV5-1 CASHFPIQGKNTGELFF TGCGCCAGCCACTTTCCCATCCAGGGAAAGAACACCGGGGAGCTGTTTTTT
- TRBJ2-1 - TRBV29-1 CSVPNRVSGEQFF TGCAGCGTCCCCAACAGGGTGTCAGGTGAGCAGTTCTTC
- TRBJ1-3 - TRBV30 CARLGTTGNTIYF TGTGCCCGACTGGGAACAACTGGAAACACCATATATTTT
TRBD2 TRBJ2-3 - TRBV5-1 CASSIRLARGADTQYF TGCGCCAGCAGCATCCGACTAGCGAGAGGGGCAGATACGCAGTATTTT
- TRBJ1-5 - TRBV11-2 CASSSDRNQPQHF TGTGCCAGCAGCTCGGACAGAAATCAGCCCCAGCATTTT
TRBD1 TRBJ1-5 - TRBV7-8 CASSRVPDRVSNQPQHF TGTGCCAGCAGCCGAGTACCGGACAGGGTTAGCAATCAGCCCCAGCATTTT
TRBD2 TRBJ2-3 - TRBV11-3 CASSLGGGETDTQYF TGTGCCAGCAGCTTGGGCGGGGGGGAAACAGATACGCAGTATTTT
- TRBJ1-1 - TRBV6-1 CATRGWGGTEAFF TGTGCCACCCGTGGATGGGGTGGCACTGAAGCTTTCTTT
- TRBJ2-7 - TRBV27 CASSPPSRPGEQYF TGTGCCAGCAGTCCACCCTCTCGACCCGGAGAGCAGTACTTC
TRBD1 TRBJ2-5 - TRBV27 CASSSEGAVGETQYF TGTGCCAGCAGTTCCGAGGGGGCCGTAGGAGAGACCCAGTACTTC
- TRBJ1-2 - TRBV7-8 CASSPVEGDYGYTF TGTGCCAGCAGTCCGGTAGAAGGTGACTATGGCTACACCTTC
- TRBJ2-7 - TRBV30 CAWSPVSYEQYF TGTGCCTGGAGTCCAGTATCCTACGAGCAGTACTTC
TRBD2 TRBJ2-3 - TRBV6-4 CASSDTGGSTDTQYF TGTGCCAGCAGTGACACGGGAGGTAGCACAGATACGCAGTATTTT
- TRBJ1-2 - TRBV6-6 CASSRASNYGYTF TGTGCCAGCAGCCGGGCCTCTAACTATGGCTACACCTTC
- TRBJ2-7 - TRBV7-2 CASSLRHGYEQYF TGTGCCAGCAGCTTACGCCACGGCTACGAGCAGTACTTC
- TRBJ2-1 - TRBV18 CASSRAVTNEQFF TGTGCCAGCTCAAGAGCGGTCACTAATGAGCAGTTCTTC
TRBD1 TRBJ1-1 - TRBV4-1 CASSQGQGAAFF TGCGCCAGCAGCCAAGGACAGGGGGCGGCTTTCTTT
- TRBJ1-1 - TRBV2 CASSDIALGWAEAFF TGTGCCAGCAGTGATATCGCCCTCGGGTGGGCTGAAGCTTTCTTT
- TRBJ1-2 - TRBV18 CASSQGLGDGYTF TGTGCCAGCTCTCAGGGACTGGGTGATGGCTACACCTTC
- TRBJ2-6 once TRBV25-1 CASTKAGANVLTF TGTGCCAGCACCAAGGCAGGGGCCAACGTCCTGACTTTC
- TRBJ1-5 - TRBV9 CASSASPGKSQHF TGTGCCAGCAGCGCCTCCCCGGGCAAAAGCCAGCATTTT